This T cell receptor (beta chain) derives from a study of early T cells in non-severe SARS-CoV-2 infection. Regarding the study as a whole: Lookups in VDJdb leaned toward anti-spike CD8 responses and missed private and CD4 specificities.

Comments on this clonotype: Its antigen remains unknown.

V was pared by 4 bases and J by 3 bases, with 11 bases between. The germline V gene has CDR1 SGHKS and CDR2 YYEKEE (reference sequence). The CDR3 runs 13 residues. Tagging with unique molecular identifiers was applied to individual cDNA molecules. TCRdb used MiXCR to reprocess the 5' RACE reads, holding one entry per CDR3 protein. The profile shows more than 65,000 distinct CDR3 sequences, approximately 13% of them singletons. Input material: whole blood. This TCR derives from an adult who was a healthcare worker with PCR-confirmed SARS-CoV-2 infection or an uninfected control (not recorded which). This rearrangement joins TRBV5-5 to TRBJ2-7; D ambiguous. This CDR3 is CASSPVSVYEQYF. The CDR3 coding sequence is TGTGCCAGCAGCCCCGTTTCGGTCTACGAGCAGTACTTC.